This entry lists 6 T cell receptor beta chains sequenced from one sample in a study of T cell changes during pregnancy in multiple sclerosis. The data were produced by immunoSEQ multiplex PCR, yet TCRdb's version contains in-frame clones alone and is incomplete. The profile shows under 70,000 clones, roughly 91% of them singletons. The sequences come from peripheral blood, collected in the third trimester of pregnancy. These receptors all come from a female donor in good health, enrolled as a control in a pregnancy study.

This rearrangement joins TRBV28 to TRBJ2-4, with D possibly being TRBD1 (7 bases). The germline V gene encodes CDR1 MDHEN and CDR2 SYDVKM. CDR3 length equals 15 residues. Deletions cut 6 bases from V and 1 base from J, with 13 bases between. CDR3 protein: CASSAGGFAKNIQYF. In DNA, the CDR3 is TGTGCCAGCAGCGCAGGGGGGTTTGCCAAAAACATTCAGTACTTC.

V gene TRBV21-1 combines with J gene TRBJ2-1; no DNA check was done on the table's D call, TRBD2. TRBV21-1 is a pseudogene. CDR3 length: 11 amino acids. The CDR3 spells CASSTTHEQFF. The CDR3 region has the DNA TGTGCCAGCAGCACTACTCATGAGCAGTTCTTC.

The chain recombines TRBV6-6 with TRBJ1-2, with D perhaps matching TRBD1 (6 bases). In germline, CDR1 is MNHNY, CDR2 SVGAGI (reference sequence). Trimming stripped 2 bases from V and 4 bases from J, with 11 bases between. The CDR3 spans 14 residues. CDR3 protein: CASSYERDTYGYTF. The CDR3 DNA sequence: TGTGCCAGCAGTTACGAGCGGGACACCTATGGCTACACCTTC.

The rearrangement links TRBV11-2 to TRBJ2-2; TRBD1 agrees at 10 bases. CDR3 size: 15 residues. V gave up 5 bases and J gave up 6 bases; unmatched junction bases: 6. Germline CDR1 reads SGHAT; CDR2 reads FQNNGV. CDR3 nucleotides: TGTGCCAGCAGCCCCGGGACAGGGGAGGCCGGGGAGCTGTTTTTT. Translated: CASSPGTGEAGELFF.

This sequence joins TRBV18 and TRBJ1-6; D not resolved. V was shortened by 4 bases and J by 9 bases, with 19 bases between the two germline ends. Germline lookup yields CDR1 KGHSH and CDR2 LQKENI. This CDR3 contains 16 residues. The DNA for the CDR3 is TGTGCCAGCTCACGGTCCTCCCGGAGGGAGTCTTCACCCCTCCACTTT. Translated, it gives CASSRSSRRESSPLHF. Full variable domain (rest looked up from reference TRBV18 and TRBJ1-6): NAGVMQNPRHLVRRRGQEARLRCSPMKGHSHVYWYRQLPEEGLKFMVYLQKENIIDESGMPKERFSAEFPKEGPSILRIQQVVRGDSAAYFCASSRSSRRESSPLHFGNGTRLTVT.

The V and J genes are TRBV27 and TRBJ2-7; maybe TRBD1 (5 bases). The V end lost 4 bases, the J end lost 0 bases, and 7 bases lay between the germline ends. This CDR3 has 13 residues. In germline, CDR1 is MNHEY, CDR2 SMNVEV (reference sequence). The CDR3 protein is CASSYRSSYEQYF. CDR3 bases: TGTGCCAGCAGTTACAGGAGCTCCTACGAGCAGTACTTC.